This TCR beta chain derives from a study of blood T cell repertoires in COVID-19. Background on the study: From the United States, Italy and Spain came samples of acute and convalescent COVID-19.

The repertoire was sequenced with immunoSEQ multiplex PCR; TCRdb's copy has only in-frame clones and lacks some. The repertoire has about 480,000 clones, 85% to 90% of them found once; the top ten carry 7.5% to 9%. This CDR3 is built from 17 residues. CDR1 is SGHVS and CDR2 is FNYEAQ in the germline V gene. Trimming shortened V by 4 bases and J by 5 bases, and 20 bases separated the two germline ends. The V and J genes are TRBV7-6 and TRBJ2-2; a weak D match, TRBD1 (5 bases). This TCR derives from a woman aged 50 to 60 with COVID-19, enrolled during active disease. Material: peripheral blood. Here the CDR3 DNA reads TGTGCCAGCAGCTCCTCGTGGCAGGGTAAATCTACCGGGGAGCTGTTTTTT. Protein: CASSSSWQGKSTGELFF.